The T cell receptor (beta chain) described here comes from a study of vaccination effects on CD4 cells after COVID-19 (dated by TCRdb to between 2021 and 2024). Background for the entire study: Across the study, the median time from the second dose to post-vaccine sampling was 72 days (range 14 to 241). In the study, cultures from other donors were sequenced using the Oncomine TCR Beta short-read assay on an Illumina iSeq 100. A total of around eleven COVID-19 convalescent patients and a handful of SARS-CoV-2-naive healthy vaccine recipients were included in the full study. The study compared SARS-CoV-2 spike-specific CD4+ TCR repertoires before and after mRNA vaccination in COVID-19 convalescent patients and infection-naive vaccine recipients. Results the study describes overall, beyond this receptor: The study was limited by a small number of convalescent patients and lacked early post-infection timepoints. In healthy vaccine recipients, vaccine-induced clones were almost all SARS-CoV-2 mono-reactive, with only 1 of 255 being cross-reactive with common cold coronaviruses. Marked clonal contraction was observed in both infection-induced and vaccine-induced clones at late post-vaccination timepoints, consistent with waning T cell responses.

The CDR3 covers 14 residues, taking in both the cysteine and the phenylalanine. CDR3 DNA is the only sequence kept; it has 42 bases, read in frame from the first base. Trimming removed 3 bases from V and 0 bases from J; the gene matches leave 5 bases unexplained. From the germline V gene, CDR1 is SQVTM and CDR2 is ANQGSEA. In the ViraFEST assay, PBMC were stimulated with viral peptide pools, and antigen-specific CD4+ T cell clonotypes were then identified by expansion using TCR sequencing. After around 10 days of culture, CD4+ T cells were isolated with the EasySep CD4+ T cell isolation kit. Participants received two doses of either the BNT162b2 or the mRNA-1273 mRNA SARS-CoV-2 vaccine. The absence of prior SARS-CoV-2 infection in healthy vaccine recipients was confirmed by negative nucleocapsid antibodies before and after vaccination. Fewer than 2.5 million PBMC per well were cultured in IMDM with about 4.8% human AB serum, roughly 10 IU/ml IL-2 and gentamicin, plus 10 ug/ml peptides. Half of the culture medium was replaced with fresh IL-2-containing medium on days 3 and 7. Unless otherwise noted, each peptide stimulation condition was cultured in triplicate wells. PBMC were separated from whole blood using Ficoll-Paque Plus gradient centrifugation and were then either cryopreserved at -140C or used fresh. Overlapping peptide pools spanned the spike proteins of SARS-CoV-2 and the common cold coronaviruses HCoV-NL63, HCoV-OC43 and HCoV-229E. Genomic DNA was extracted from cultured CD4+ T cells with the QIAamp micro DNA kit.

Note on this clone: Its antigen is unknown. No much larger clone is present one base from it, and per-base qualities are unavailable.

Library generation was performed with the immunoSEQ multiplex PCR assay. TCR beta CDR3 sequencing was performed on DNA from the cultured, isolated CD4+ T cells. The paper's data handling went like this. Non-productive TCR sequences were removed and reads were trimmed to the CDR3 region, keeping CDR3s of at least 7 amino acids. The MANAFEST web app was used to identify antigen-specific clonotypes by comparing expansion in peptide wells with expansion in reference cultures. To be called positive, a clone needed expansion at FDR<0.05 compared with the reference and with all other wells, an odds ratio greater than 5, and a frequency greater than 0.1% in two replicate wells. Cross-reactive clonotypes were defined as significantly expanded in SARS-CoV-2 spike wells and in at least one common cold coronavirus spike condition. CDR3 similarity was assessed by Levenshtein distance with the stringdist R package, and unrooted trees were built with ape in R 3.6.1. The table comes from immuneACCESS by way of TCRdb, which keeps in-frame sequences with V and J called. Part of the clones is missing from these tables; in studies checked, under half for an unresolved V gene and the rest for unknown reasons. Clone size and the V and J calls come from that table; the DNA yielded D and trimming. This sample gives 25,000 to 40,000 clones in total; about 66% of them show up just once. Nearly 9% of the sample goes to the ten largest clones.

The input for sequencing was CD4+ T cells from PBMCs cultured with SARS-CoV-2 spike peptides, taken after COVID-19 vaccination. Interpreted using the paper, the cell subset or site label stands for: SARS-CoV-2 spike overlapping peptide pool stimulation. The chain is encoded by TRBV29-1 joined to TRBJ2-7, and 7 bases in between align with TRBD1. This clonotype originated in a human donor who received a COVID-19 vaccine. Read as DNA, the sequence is TGCAGCGTTGACGGGACAGACAACTCCTACGAGCAGTACTTC. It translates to CSVDGTDNSYEQYF.